Listed below are T cell receptor beta chains from one sample, sequenced in a study of technical replicates of blood from several donors. Profiled with immunoSEQ multiplex PCR; TCRdb holds only in-frame clones, not every one. The table has 60,000 to 85,000 clones, approximately 97% seen once. The sample comprised T cells isolated from PBMCs. These receptors all stem from a human donor in good health. The CDR3 runs from the conserved cysteine through the conserved F or W.

v_gene: TRBV6-5
CDR3aa: CASSYGGDEQFF

v_gene: TRBV14
CDR3aa: CASSQVQGVGHGYTF

v_gene: TRBV10-3
CDR3aa: CAIQNSGSTDTQYF

v_gene: TRBV27
CDR3aa: CASSLLPGLELFF

v_gene: TRBV7-6
CDR3aa: CASSLATGFSHEQYF

v_gene: TRBV5-8
CDR3aa: CASKRTGDTGELFF

v_gene: TRBV12-5
CDR3aa: CASGLVLSGKTGELFF

v_gene: TRBV7-9
CDR3aa: CASSSNRGIDSPLHF

v_gene: TRBV7-3
CDR3aa: CASSLSGGENTGELFF

v_gene: TRBV2
CDR3aa: CASLEGTGELFF

v_gene: TRBV29-1
CDR3aa: CSVPGGEPSDTIYF

v_gene: TRBV4-1
CDR3aa: CASSQVVVAGADTQYF

v_gene: TRBV22-1
CDR3aa: CPGRMRGEQSRANVLTF

v_gene: TRBV5-1
CDR3aa: CASSLFLAGGPNEQYF

v_gene: TRBV9
CDR3aa: CASSVAEGRNQPQHF

v_gene: TRBV21-1
CDR3aa: CASSKALPGVIRANYGYTF

v_gene: TRBV12-5
CDR3aa: CASGPDRGSYNSPLHF

v_gene: TRBV6-4
CDR3aa: CASSGTSGGFDEQFF

v_gene: TRBV7-3
CDR3aa: CASSPARGDPEAFF

v_gene: TRBV5-1
CDR3aa: CASSPGGLAGASTDTQYF

v_gene: TRBV7-9
CDR3aa: CASSLSGLSFSGNTIYF

v_gene: TRBV5-1
CDR3aa: CASSGTPGGETGELFF

v_gene: TRBV18
CDR3aa: CASSPADSGNTIYF

v_gene: TRBV6-5
CDR3aa: CASKAGLSYEQYF

v_gene: TRBV27
CDR3aa: CASSFQATGFGEQYF

v_gene: TRBV6-5
CDR3aa: CASSSGGEQYF

v_gene: TRBV2
CDR3aa: CASRPWGTSGYEQYF

v_gene: TRBV7-6
CDR3aa: CASSLNLAGNSPLHF

v_gene: TRBV5-4
CDR3aa: CASSLARGDYGYTF

v_gene: TRBV2
CDR3aa: CASSGDRNTEAFF

v_gene: TRBV7-9
CDR3aa: CASSSGQGADLSGYTF

v_gene: TRBV5-1
CDR3aa: CASKNGGMNTEAFF

v_gene: TRBV11-3
CDR3aa: CASSSSTSGPHGELFF